This T cell receptor beta chain was recorded in a study of blood T cell repertoires in COVID-19. Background on the study: COVID-19 samples collected from the United States, Italy and Spain covered acute and convalescent phases. Sample material is recorded as cDNA or gDNA derived from T cells, B-cell-depleted T cells, or PBMCs.

The ends lost 2 bases at V and 0 bases at J; junction bases unmatched: 3. Looked up from germline, CDR1 is MNHEY and CDR2 is SVGAGI. The length of the CDR3 is 15 residues. Authors' processing steps: Amplified reference gene primers provided the basis for estimating nucleated cell counts. Clones were sequenced by immunoSEQ multiplex PCR, and TCRdb holds only the in-frame ones, with some missing. V and J calls plus clone size are reproduced from that table; the DNA served to infer D and trimming. Of some 240,000 clones detected, roughly four fifths appear once; the ten largest clones hold 9.5% to 15%. Source material: peripheral blood. The sequence was obtained from a woman in her fifties or sixties with active or convalescent COVID-19. V usage is TRBV6-5 and J usage is TRBJ2-7, with TRBD2 matching 8 bases. In DNA, the CDR3 is TGTGCCAGCAGTTACCGCGGGGGGCTCTCCTACGAGCAGTACTTC. The encoded protein is CASSYRGGLSYEQYF.